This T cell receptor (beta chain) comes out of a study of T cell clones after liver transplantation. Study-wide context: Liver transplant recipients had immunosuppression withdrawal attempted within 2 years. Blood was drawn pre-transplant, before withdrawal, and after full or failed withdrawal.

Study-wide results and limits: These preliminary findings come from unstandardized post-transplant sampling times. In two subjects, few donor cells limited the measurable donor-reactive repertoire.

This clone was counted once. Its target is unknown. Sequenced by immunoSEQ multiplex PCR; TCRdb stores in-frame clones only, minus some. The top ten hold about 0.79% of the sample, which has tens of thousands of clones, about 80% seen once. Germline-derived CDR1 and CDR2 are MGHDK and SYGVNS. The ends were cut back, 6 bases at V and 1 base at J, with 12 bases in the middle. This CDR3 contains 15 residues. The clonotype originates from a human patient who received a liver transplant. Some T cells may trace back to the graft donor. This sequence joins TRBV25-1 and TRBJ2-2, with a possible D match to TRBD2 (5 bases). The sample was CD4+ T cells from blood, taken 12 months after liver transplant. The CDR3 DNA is TGTGCCAGCAGGAGAGACGCGGGGAACACCGGGGAGCTGTTTTTT. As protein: CASRRDAGNTGELFF. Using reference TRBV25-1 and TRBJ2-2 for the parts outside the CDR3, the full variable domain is EADIYQTPRYLVIGTGKKITLECSQTMGHDKMYWYQQDPGMELHLIHYSYGVNSTEKGDLSSESTVSRIRTEHFPLTLESARPSHTSQYLCASRRDAGNTGELFFGEGSRLTVL.